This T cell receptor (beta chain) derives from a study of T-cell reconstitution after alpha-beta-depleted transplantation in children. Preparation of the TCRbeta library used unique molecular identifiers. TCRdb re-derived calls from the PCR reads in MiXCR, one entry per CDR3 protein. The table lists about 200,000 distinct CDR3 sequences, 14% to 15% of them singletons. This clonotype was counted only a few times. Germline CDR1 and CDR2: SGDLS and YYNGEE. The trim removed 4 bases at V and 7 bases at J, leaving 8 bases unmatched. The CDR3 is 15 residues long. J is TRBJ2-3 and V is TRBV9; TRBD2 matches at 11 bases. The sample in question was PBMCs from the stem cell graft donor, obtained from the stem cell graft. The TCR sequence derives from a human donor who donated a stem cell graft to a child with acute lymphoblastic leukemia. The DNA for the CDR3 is TGTGCCAGCAGCTACGGACTAGCGGGCTCCCATACGCAGTATTTT. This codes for CASSYGLAGSHTQYF.